This T cell receptor (beta chain) was retrieved from a study of blood T cell repertoires in COVID-19. Overall study: T cells, B-cell-depleted T cells, or PBMCs supplied cDNA or gDNA.

Using immunoSEQ multiplex PCR, the repertoire was profiled, and TCRdb retains in-frame clones only, with some absent. The sample lists hundreds of thousands of clones, 80% to 90% occurring once. Germline loops: CDR1 LNHNV, CDR2 YYDKDF (reference sequence). This CDR3 is 12 amino acids long. Trimming removed 2 bases at V and 11 bases at J, with 9 bases between. What was sequenced was peripheral blood. The chain recombines TRBV15 with TRBJ1-4; D is unresolved. The receptor comes from a woman aged 18-29 years with acute or convalescent COVID-19. CDR3 loop: CATSRQVRKLFF. CDR3 nucleotides: TGTGCCACCAGCAGACAAGTTCGGAAACTGTTTTTT.